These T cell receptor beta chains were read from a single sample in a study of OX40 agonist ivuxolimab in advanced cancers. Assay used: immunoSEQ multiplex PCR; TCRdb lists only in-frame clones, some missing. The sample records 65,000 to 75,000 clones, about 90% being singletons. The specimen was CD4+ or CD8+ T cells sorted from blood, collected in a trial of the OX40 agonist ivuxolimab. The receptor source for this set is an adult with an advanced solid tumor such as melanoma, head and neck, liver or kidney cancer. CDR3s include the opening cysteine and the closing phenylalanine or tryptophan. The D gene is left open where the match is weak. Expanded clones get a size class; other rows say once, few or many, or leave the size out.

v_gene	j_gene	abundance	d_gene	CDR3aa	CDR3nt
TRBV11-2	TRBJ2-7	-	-	CASSRGQWSSYEQYF	TGTGCCAGCAGCCGAGGACAGTGGAGCTCCTACGAGCAGTACTTC
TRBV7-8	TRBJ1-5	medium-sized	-	CASSLDGKSSQPQHF	TGTGCCAGCAGCTTAGATGGAAAGTCCAGTCAGCCCCAGCATTTT
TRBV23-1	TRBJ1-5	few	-	CASSQIDNSNQPQHF	TGCGCCAGCAGTCAAATCGACAATAGCAATCAGCCCCAGCATTTT
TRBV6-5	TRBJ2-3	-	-	CASSYKGGTDTQYF	TGTGCCAGCAGTTACAAGGGGGGTACAGATACGCAGTATTTT
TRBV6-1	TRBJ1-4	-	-	CASSEYRPGAGEKLFF	TGTGCCAGCAGTGAATACCGCCCAGGGGCTGGGGAAAAACTGTTTTTT
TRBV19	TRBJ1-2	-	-	CASSTGALYYGYTF	TGTGCCAGTAGTACCGGGGCGTTATACTATGGCTACACCTTC
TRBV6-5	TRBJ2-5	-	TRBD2	CASRSGGETQYF	TGTGCCAGCAGGTCGGGGGGAGAGACCCAGTACTTC
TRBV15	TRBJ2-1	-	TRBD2	CATSRDRLAGVEQFF	TGTGCCACCAGCAGAGATCGACTAGCGGGTGTTGAGCAGTTCTTC
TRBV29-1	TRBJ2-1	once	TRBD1	CSVRLGQGAYNEQFF	TGCAGCGTTAGGCTCGGGCAGGGGGCCTACAATGAGCAGTTCTTC
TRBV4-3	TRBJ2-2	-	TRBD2	CASSQRAGANTGELFF	TGCGCCAGCAGCCAAAGAGCGGGGGCGAACACCGGGGAGCTGTTTTTT